What follows describes a single T cell receptor beta chain. Which antigen it targets is not known. No much larger clone exists at a distance of one base, and base qualities are not known. All donors were healthy Caucasians. The twin cohort consisted of three pairs of female monozygotic twins, all aged roughly 18 to 30 years. Positive isolation kits from Invitrogen were used to isolate the CD4+ and CD8+ T cell populations. This sample was included in a study of identical twins (dated by TCRdb to the mid-2010s). For the wider study: To test whether fetal clonotypes persist, this study deep-sequenced TCR alpha and beta repertoires from monozygotic twins, from unrelated adults of various ages, and from cord blood. To rule out contamination, the twin experiments were replicated at different times with different library preparation protocols. Overall study results and their limits: Compared with coincidental sharing between unrelated individuals, an excess of low generation-probability sequences was observed among out-of-frame TCR alpha sequences shared between twins. In monozygotic twins, recombination models systematically underestimated out-of-frame TCR alpha sharing, but the models matched the sharing seen between unrelated individuals. Abundant cord blood beta clonotypes carried fewer insertions; young adult naive repertoires showed a weaker similar trend, while memory repertoires showed none. Because the same donors could not be followed over many years, the conclusions relied on cross-sectional statistical analysis. Zero-insertion analyses could be partly confounded by invariant T cells such as MAIT and iNKT, though diverse VJ usage argued against such confounding for most clonotypes. The excess sharing between twins in beta out-of-frame sequences was weaker because fewer shared sequences reduced the signal-to-noise ratio.

Library preparation employed 5' RACE. The instrument was an Illumina HiSeq 2000. A universal primer binding site was introduced by template switching, and a unique molecular identifier was present in the final cDNA, enabling accurate counting of TCR cDNA molecules. Specific primers in the conserved constant-segment region were used to synthesize first-strand cDNA for the TCR alpha and beta chains. Each cDNA library was double barcoded, with a SMART-Mk sample barcode plus Illumina barcodes, to control for contamination. Two successive PCR steps introduced TruSeq adapter sequences along with Illumina sample barcodes. Sequencing of the TCR alpha and beta cDNA libraries was done on the Illumina HiSeq platform using custom primers. On the study's bioinformatics: MiGEC was used to process raw reads and extract unique molecular identifiers, and MiXCR was used to find CDR3 positions. Recombination models were inferred per individual with the repgenHMM and IGoR tools using an EM algorithm. The analysis of shared clonotypes was done with the tcR package in R, with sharing normalized by the product of cloneset sizes. To study raw recombination free of thymic and clonal selection effects, out-of-frame nonproductive sequences were analyzed. Clones were called with MiXCR by TCRdb after fastp trimmed the public reads at Q25, and only in-frame beta chains were retained. For every CDR3 protein sequence, its rows merge into one entry that carries the most common genes and DNA. TCRdb's processing, not the authors', yielded these V and J calls. A total of 500,000 to 650,000 distinct CDR3 sequences appear in this sample, about 20% of them only once. About 0.48% of the sample rests with the top ten.

V loses 4 bases of germline sequence and J loses 2 bases, and the interval between the two ends is 11 bases. Looking up the germline V gene (reference sequence) yields CDR1 LGHDT and CDR2 YNNKEL. The CDR3 holds 14 amino acids from the cysteine to the phenylalanine. CDR3 DNA only is kept here, 42 bases in frame from base 1. These data were also reused for a study on yellow fever vaccine responses in identical twins. The other study reports the following: The T cell response to vaccination in identical twins was reported by the authors to appear partly convergent and partly personalized. In the study, vaccine-responding T cell clones were precisely tracked in identical twins.

Sequenced input: CD4+ T cells sorted from blood. The sequence came from a woman younger than 30 in good health. This chain joins TRBV3-1 to TRBJ1-1; the D region possibly corresponds to TRBD1 (6 bases align). The nucleotide sequence reads TGTGCCAGCAGCCCGCCGGGACACAACACTGAAGCTTTCTTT. Its protein reads: CASSPPGHNTEAFF.